The 19 T cell receptor beta chains in this list originate from one sample, sequenced in a study of blood T cell repertoires in COVID-19 (dated by TCRdb to the early 2020s). Receptor libraries were prepared by the immunoSEQ multiplex PCR assay. Sourced from immuneACCESS, this table was stored by TCRdb with only in-frame sequences that have V and J called. A share of the clones is absent; for the studies checked, an unresolved V gene accounts for under half, and the remainder has no known explanation. In this sample the table shows about 65,000 clones, 85% to 95% of which occur a single time. The ten largest clones take up 2.5% to 3% of the sample. Input material: peripheral blood. These receptors all stem from a man between 65 and 85 years old with active COVID-19.

The V call is TRBV3-1 (or the pseudogene TRBV3-2), the J call TRBJ2-2; the D gene is possibly TRBD1 (6 bases). The CDR3 spans 14 residues. The germline V gene encodes CDR1 LGHDT and CDR2 YNNKEL (reference sequence). The germline V and J ends were trimmed by 6 bases and 0 bases, with 8 bases remaining between them. The CDR3 nucleotides read TGTGCCAGCAGGAACAGGGCGAACACCGGGGAGCTGTTTTTT. Translated, it gives CASRNRANTGELFF.

This chain links TRBV19 with TRBJ1-1; D remains unclear. V was trimmed by 6 bases and J by 0 bases, leaving 14 bases between them. CDR1 LNHDA and CDR2 SQIVND come from the germline V gene (reference sequence). The CDR3 is made up of 15 amino acids. The CDR3 region has the DNA TGTGCCAGTAGCCCCGGAGAGATCATGAACACTGAAGCTTTCTTT. This translates into CASSPGEIMNTEAFF.

This clone has a single count. The gene calls are TRBV21-1 and TRBJ2-2; no check of the table's D call, TRBD2, against the DNA was made. TRBV21-1 is noted as a pseudogene. The CDR3 length is 17 residues. CDR3 in DNA: TGTGCCAGCAGCCCGGGACTAGCGGGGAAGAACACCGGGGAGCTGTTTTTT. It is translated as CASSPGLAGKNTGELFF.

CDR3 sequence: CASSLTGTVSSGANVLTF. In nucleotides, the CDR3 is TGTGCCAGCAGCTTAACCGGGACAGTCAGCTCTGGGGCCAACGTCCTGACTTTC. The V call is TRBV9, the J call TRBJ2-6, with 7 bases matching TRBD1. Germline-derived CDR1 and CDR2 are SGDLS and YYNGEE. The ends lost 4 bases at V and 0 bases at J; junction bases unmatched: 10. The CDR3 consists of 18 residues.

The chain recombines TRBV5-1 with TRBJ1-6; TRBD1 aligns across 7 bases. The germline gives CDR1 SGHRS, CDR2 YFSETQ. This CDR3 is built from 13 residues. Losses at the gene ends were 7 bases for V and 6 bases for J; bases not matched to a gene: 4. The DNA for the CDR3 is TGCGCCAGCGCAGGGGACAGTAATTCACCCCTCCACTTT. Residues: CASAGDSNSPLHF.

The V call is TRBV7-8, the J call TRBJ1-2; TRBD1 might be the D (6 bases). V dropped 3 bases and J dropped 3 bases, with 11 bases sitting between them. Germline CDR1 and CDR2: SGHVS and FQNEAQ. CDR3 size: 14 residues. In nucleotides, the CDR3 is TGTGCCAGCAGCTTCCAGGGGAAGGACTATGGCTACACCTTC. It is translated as CASSFQGKDYGYTF. Full variable domain (rest looked up from reference TRBV7-8 and TRBJ1-2): GAGVSQSPRYKVAKRGQDVALRCDPISGHVSLFWYQQALGQGPEFLTYFQNEAQLDKSGLPSDRFFAERPEGSVSTLKIQRTQQEDSAVYLCASSFQGKDYGYTFGSGTRLTVV.

The V call is TRBV12-3 or TRBV12-4, the J call TRBJ2-7, with D possibly matching TRBD1 (6 bases). Trimming removed 2 bases at V and 6 bases at J, with 11 bases between. CDR3 length: 13 residues. The CDR3 DNA reads as TGTGCCAGCAGTTTACAGGGGTTTGGCGAGCAGTACTTC. Its protein product is CASSLQGFGEQYF.

CDR3 sequence (DNA): TGCGCCAGCAGCTCACCAGGGTTGGAGACCCAGTACTTC. Translated: CASSSPGLETQYF. The genes are TRBV5-1 and TRBJ2-5; D perhaps matches TRBD1 (5 bases). Germline V gene data show CDR1 as SGHRS and CDR2 as YFSETQ. Trimming took off 3 bases at V and 5 bases at J, with 11 bases between the two ends. The CDR3 covers 13 residues.

The CDR3 loop reads CASSREFGNTIYF. The CDR3 bases are TGTGCCAGTAGCAGGGAATTCGGTAACACCATATATTTT. The chain has TRBV19 and TRBJ1-3; D may be TRBD1 (5 bases). The V end was cut by 6 bases, the J end by 7 bases, with 13 bases between. CDR1 and CDR2 (germline): LNHDA, SQIVND (reference sequence). CDR3 length: 13 amino acids.

This CDR3 is CSAGQGGYNEQFF. As DNA, the CDR3 is TGCAGCGCCGGACAGGGGGGATACAATGAGCAGTTCTTC. The chain links TRBV29-1 to TRBJ2-1; 10 bases fit TRBD1. The CDR3 length is 13 residues. Trimming at V came to 7 bases and at J to 4 bases, leaving 4 bases not matched to a gene. Per the germline V gene, CDR1 is SQVTM and CDR2 is ANQGSEA.

This sequence joins TRBV6-5 and TRBJ2-3, with a weak D call TRBD2 (6 bases). The CDR3 consists of 15 residues. Trimming stripped 5 bases from V and 5 bases from J, with 17 bases between. From germline, CDR1 is MNHEY and CDR2 SVGAGI. Here the CDR3 reads CASSISGGARDTQYF. The CDR3 bases are TGTGCCAGCAGTATTAGCGGAGGGGCGAGAGATACGCAGTATTTT.

The CDR3 nucleotides are TGCGCCAGCAGCTTGGCAGGGTTGGGAAACACCATATATTTT. Its translation: CASSLAGLGNTIYF. This chain connects TRBV5-1 to TRBJ1-3; D perhaps matches TRBD1 (5 bases). Trimming removed 0 bases from V and 4 bases from J, with 8 bases in between. CDR1 is SGHRS and CDR2 is YFSETQ in the germline V gene. The CDR3 consists of 14 residues.

The CDR3 DNA sequence: TGCGCCAGCAGCCAAGAGAGGACAGGCAGCTACGAGCAGTACTTC. It specifies CASSQERTGSYEQYF. This chain uses TRBV4-3 with TRBJ2-7, with TRBD1 matching over 7 bases. From germline, CDR1 is LGHNA and CDR2 YSLEER. After removal of 0 bases from V and 3 bases from J, the junction contained 5 bases not matched to a gene. CDR3 size: 15 residues.

The chain joins TRBV27 to TRBJ1-6; no reliable D call. This CDR3 is built from 16 residues. V lost 7 bases to trimming and J lost 3 bases, with 16 bases between them. CDR1 is MNHEY and CDR2 is SMNVEV in the germline V gene (reference sequence). The CDR3 coding sequence is TGTGCCAGCACCGTAACGGGGATCGGCTATAATTCACCCCTCCACTTT. It encodes CASTVTGIGYNSPLHF.

This clone has only one observation. The chain employs TRBV29-1 and TRBJ1-4; tentative D call: TRBD1 (6 bases). CDR3 length: 13 amino acids. Germline V gene lookup returns CDR1 SQVTM and CDR2 ANQGSEA. V lost 4 bases and J lost 6, with 12 bases in between. The CDR3 DNA is TGCAGCGTTGGGACAGCCTGGGATGAAAAACTGTTTTTT. It specifies CSVGTAWDEKLFF.

The V and J genes are TRBV5-6 and TRBJ2-6; 11 bases agree with TRBD2. The length of the CDR3 is 17 residues. The germline gives CDR1 SGHDT, CDR2 YYEEEE. Trimming cost V 4 bases and J 2 bases; bases outside gene matches: 5. In nucleotides, the CDR3 is TGTGCCAGCAGCCACCTAGCGGGGGGTGCTGGGGCCAACGTCCTGACTTTC. Its translation: CASSHLAGGAGANVLTF.

The chain is built from TRBV24-1 and TRBJ1-1; 7 positions agree with TRBD1. The CDR3 has 15 residues. The V segment lost 4 bases and the J segment 3 bases; nucleotides outside the gene matches: 7. Germline V CDR1 and CDR2: KGHDR, SFDVKD. DNA of the CDR3: TGTGCCACCAGTGAAGGACAGGTTGGTTACACTGAAGCTTTCTTT. Its translation is CATSEGQVGYTEAFF.

This CDR3 is CASSDTGQINSPLHF. The DNA for the CDR3 is TGTGCCAGCAGTGATACGGGACAGATAAATTCACCCCTCCACTTT. This rearrangement joins TRBV25-1 to TRBJ1-6; the match to TRBD1 covers 7 bases. V was clipped by 3 bases and J by 7 bases; unmatched bases: 6. CDR1 MGHDK and CDR2 SYGVNS come from the germline V gene. This CDR3 contains 15 residues.

The chain recombines TRBV6-5 with TRBJ1-2, with D perhaps matching TRBD1 (6 bases). This CDR3 contains 13 residues. Looked up from germline, CDR1 is MNHEY and CDR2 is SVGAGI. V was cut by 5 bases and J by 3 bases, with 10 bases left in between. The CDR3 DNA reads TGTGCCAGCAGTCGCCGACAGGACTATGGCTACACCTTC. Translation gives CASSRRQDYGYTF.